Sequencing of this TCR beta chain was carried out in a study of blood T cell repertoires in COVID-19. Study summary: Material from acute and convalescent COVID-19 was sourced from the United States, Italy and Spain. T cells, B-cell-depleted T cells, or PBMCs provided the cDNA or gDNA that served as material.

Under the authors' procedure: Amplified reference gene primers provided the basis for estimating nucleated cell counts. Data came from immunoSEQ multiplex PCR; TCRdb stores just in-frame clones and leaves some out. Clonal size and the V and J genes are those of that table, whereas D and trimming came from the DNA. The table includes over 110,000 clones, approximately 89% detected once. A single count supports this clone. V dropped 1 base and J dropped 0 bases, with 8 bases sitting between them. Germline V gene lookup returns CDR1 SGHTA and CDR2 FQGNSA. CDR3 size: 15 residues. The chain uses TRBV7-2 and TRBJ2-3; D remains unclear. The TCR sequence derives from a woman aged 45-65 years with acute or convalescent COVID-19. What was sequenced was peripheral blood. This CDR3 is CASSLGFGSTDTQYF. CDR3 nucleotides: TGTGCCAGCAGCTTAGGGTTCGGGAGCACAGATACGCAGTATTTT. The whole variable domain, remainder taken from reference TRBV7-2 and TRBJ2-3, is GAGVSQSPSNKVTEKGKDVELRCDPISGHTALYWYRQSLGQGLEFLIYFQGNSAPDKSGLPSDRFSAERTGGSVSTLTIQRTQQEDSAVYLCASSLGFGSTDTQYFGPGTRLTVL.